Listed below are T cell receptor beta chains from one sample, sequenced in a study of chemoradiotherapy in HPV16-positive cancers. The repertoire was sequenced with immunoSEQ multiplex PCR; TCRdb's copy has only in-frame clones and lacks some. The sample lists some 10,000 clones, about three quarters occurring once. The starting material was tumor tissue, obtained from a patient who underwent chemoradiotherapy. The receptors come from a human donor with HPV-associated anogenital cancer. Each CDR3 is given with its conserved first and last residue.

j_gene: TRBJ1-2
v_gene: TRBV9
CDR3aa: CASSGGGWYGYTF

j_gene: TRBJ2-4
v_gene: TRBV7-9
CDR3aa: CASSSPEDYKNIQYF

j_gene: TRBJ1-1
v_gene: TRBV6-6
CDR3aa: CASSALTGVTEAFF

j_gene: TRBJ1-2
v_gene: TRBV15
CDR3aa: CATSRDPGSQDGYTF

j_gene: TRBJ2-1
v_gene: TRBV11-3
CDR3aa: CASSWPTSGSGEQFF

j_gene: TRBJ1-1
v_gene: TRBV19
CDR3aa: CASSPLRLRGNTEAFF

j_gene: TRBJ1-1
v_gene: TRBV2
CDR3aa: CASKGGGNTEAFF

j_gene: TRBJ1-2
v_gene: TRBV29-1
CDR3aa: CSVESLSGYGYTF

j_gene: TRBJ2-1
v_gene: TRBV2
CDR3aa: CASRGGADEQFF

j_gene: TRBJ2-5
v_gene: TRBV7-8
CDR3aa: CASSSASGLQETQYF

j_gene: TRBJ2-6
v_gene: TRBV28
CDR3aa: CASSPRLAGGAGANVLTF

j_gene: TRBJ1-1
v_gene: TRBV5-1
CDR3aa: CASSLAGGNTEAFF

j_gene: TRBJ1-3
v_gene: TRBV28
CDR3aa: CASSTWDRLGRPFGNTIYF

j_gene: TRBJ1-2
v_gene: TRBV7-9
CDR3aa: CASTPGGRNYGYTF

j_gene: TRBJ1-4
v_gene: TRBV4-3
CDR3aa: CASSQDQSRVGNEKLFF

j_gene: TRBJ1-1
v_gene: TRBV7-9
CDR3aa: CASSLVVVMNTEAFF

j_gene: TRBJ2-3
v_gene: TRBV4-3
CDR3aa: CASSLGTPGTQYF

j_gene: TRBJ1-3
v_gene: TRBV7-7
CDR3aa: CASSLVSGGSSGNTIYF

j_gene: TRBJ2-3
v_gene: TRBV5-5
CDR3aa: CASSLRGTSGGPTDTQYF

j_gene: TRBJ1-3
v_gene: TRBV5-4
CDR3aa: CASSFGVSRNTIYF

j_gene: TRBJ1-4
v_gene: TRBV30
CDR3aa: CAWSPGTSRIEKLFF

j_gene: TRBJ1-2
v_gene: TRBV27
CDR3aa: CASSFGGQGPYGYTF

j_gene: TRBJ1-5
v_gene: TRBV19
CDR3aa: CASSQGDSQPQHF

j_gene: TRBJ2-1
v_gene: TRBV7-9
CDR3aa: CASSFLAGVGEQFF

j_gene: TRBJ1-4
v_gene: TRBV4-2
CDR3aa: CASSRQGPGEKLFF

j_gene: TRBJ1-1
v_gene: TRBV28
CDR3aa: CASSSGGTGTQRGTEAFF

j_gene: TRBJ2-7
v_gene: TRBV29-1
CDR3aa: CSGWTDHPNEQYF

j_gene: TRBJ2-1
v_gene: TRBV11-2
CDR3aa: CASSLERAGNNEQFF

j_gene: TRBJ2-1
v_gene: TRBV19
CDR3aa: CASSTTSGGNNEQFF

j_gene: TRBJ2-2
v_gene: TRBV27
CDR3aa: CASLGAYTGELFF

j_gene: TRBJ2-7
v_gene: TRBV14
CDR3aa: CASSQWGSSYEQYF